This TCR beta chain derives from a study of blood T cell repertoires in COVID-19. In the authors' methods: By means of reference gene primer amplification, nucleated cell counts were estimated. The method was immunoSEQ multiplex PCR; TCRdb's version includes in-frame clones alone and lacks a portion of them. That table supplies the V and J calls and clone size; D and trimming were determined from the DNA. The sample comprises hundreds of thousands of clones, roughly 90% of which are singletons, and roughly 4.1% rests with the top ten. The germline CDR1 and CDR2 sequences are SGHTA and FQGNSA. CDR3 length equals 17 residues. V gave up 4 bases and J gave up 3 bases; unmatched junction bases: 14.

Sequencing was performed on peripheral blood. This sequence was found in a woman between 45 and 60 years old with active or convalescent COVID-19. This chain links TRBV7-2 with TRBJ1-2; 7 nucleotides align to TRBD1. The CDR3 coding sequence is TGTGCCAGCAGCTCGGCCGGTCGACAGGGCACCCACTATGGCTACACCTTC. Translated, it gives CASSSAGRQGTHYGYTF.